Each of the 9 T cell receptor beta chains below was sequenced from the same sample in a study of blood T cell repertoires in COVID-19 (dated by TCRdb to 2018 to 2020). Receptor amplification or capture employed the immunoSEQ multiplex PCR assay. Not all clones reach the TCRdb copy of this immuneACCESS table, which keeps in-frame sequences only. Checked studies attribute under half of the gap to unresolved V genes and leave the rest unexplained. For this sample there are approximately 120,000 clones; about 75% appear just once. Clones ranked in the top ten supply about 18% of the sample. The specimen sequenced was peripheral blood. Source of these receptors: a man at least 80 years old with acute or convalescent COVID-19.

The chain has TRBV7-2 and TRBJ2-5; D gene ambiguous. Trimming stripped 2 bases from V and 1 base from J, with 8 bases between. This CDR3 is built from 14 residues. From germline, CDR1 is SGHTA and CDR2 FQGNSA. As DNA, the CDR3 is TGTGCCAGCAGCTTACTCGCGGTCCAAGAGACCCAGTACTTC. Protein sequence: CASSLLAVQETQYF.

A few counts support this clone. This rearrangement joins TRBV19 to TRBJ1-5, with 10 bases lining up with TRBD1. Germline CDR1 reads LNHDA; CDR2 reads SQIVND (reference sequence). There are 16 residues in the CDR3. Losses at the gene ends were 11 bases for V and 4 bases for J; bases not matched to a gene: 14. CDR3 residues: CALRRDRGYGNQPQHF. CDR3 coding DNA: TGTGCCCTTAGGAGGGACAGGGGTTACGGAAATCAGCCCCAGCATTTT.

The J gene is TRBJ2-6, the V gene TRBV28; no definite D call. Per the germline V gene, CDR1 is MDHEN and CDR2 is SYDVKM. This CDR3 comprises 15 residues. V shed 6 bases and J shed 0 bases, with 9 bases lying between them. The CDR3 spells CASRTLSSGANVLTF. CDR3 coding DNA: TGTGCCAGCAGGACTTTAAGCTCTGGGGCCAACGTCCTGACTTTC.

This clone was detected a few times. Within the sample, other DNA sequences also encode this same CDR3. The rearrangement uses TRBV9 and TRBJ1-3, with D unclear. This CDR3 is built from 16 residues. Germline CDR1 SGDLS, CDR2 YYNGEE. With 0 bases removed from V and 0 bases from J, the gap between germline ends came to 10 bases. CDR3: CASSVGALSSGNTIYF. CDR3 nucleotide sequence: TGTGCCAGCAGCGTAGGGGCGCTGAGCTCTGGAAACACCATATATTTT.

The chain carries TRBV5-5 and TRBJ1-2, with 7 bases identical to TRBD1. Trimming cost V 0 bases and J 13 bases; bases outside gene matches: 12. This CDR3 spans 14 amino acids. In germline, CDR1 is SGHKS, CDR2 YYEKEE (reference sequence). DNA for the CDR3: TGTGCCAGCAGCTTGGGCTGGACAGGAGGAGAACCCACCTTC. It is translated as CASSLGWTGGEPTF.

The chain joins TRBV24-1 to TRBJ2-3; 8 bases are shared with TRBD2. CDR3 length equals 15 residues. Germline CDR1 is KGHDR and CDR2 is SFDVKD. V shed 6 bases, J shed 6 bases, and the junction held 10 bases outside the gene matches. In DNA form, the CDR3 reads TGTGCCACCAGTTATTCTAGCGGGTCGGCGGATACGCAGTATTTT. This codes for CATSYSSGSADTQYF.

The chain joins TRBV20-1 to TRBJ1-5; no reliable D call. CDR1 and CDR2 from the germline V gene are DFQATT and SNEGSKA (reference sequence). This CDR3 is 12 amino acids long. With 3 bases removed from V and 7 bases from J, the gap between germline ends came to 10 bases. CDR3 DNA sequence: TGCAGTGCTAGTGACGGGGTACAGCCCCAGCATTTT. Amino acid sequence: CSASDGVQPQHF.

This sequence joins TRBV7-7 and TRBJ2-5, with D unclear. V lost 5 bases and J lost 1, with 14 bases in between. CDR1 and CDR2 (germline): SSHAT, FNYEAQ (reference sequence). The CDR3 totals 15 residues. The CDR3 nucleotides are TGTGCCAGCAGCGCAATCCCCGGTTCCCAAGAGACCCAGTACTTC. Its protein product is CASSAIPGSQETQYF.

The chain is built from TRBV9 and TRBJ2-7, with D possibly matching TRBD2 (5 bases). V lost 0 bases to trimming and J lost 2 bases, with 9 bases between them. CDR3 length: 14 amino acids. Germline CDR1 and CDR2: SGDLS and YYNGEE. The CDR3 here is CASSVAPGTYEQYF. The CDR3 region has the DNA TGTGCCAGCAGCGTAGCCCCGGGGACCTACGAGCAGTACTTC. Using reference TRBV9 and TRBJ2-7 for the parts outside the CDR3, the full variable domain is DSGVTQTPKHLITATGQRVTLRCSPRSGDLSVYWYQQSLDQGLQFLIQYYNGEERAKGNILERFSAQQFPDLHSELNLSSLELGDSALYFCASSVAPGTYEQYFGPGTRLTVT.